Detailed here is one TCR beta chain. This CDR3 region has 19 residues. Germline CDR1 reads MNHEY; CDR2 reads SMNVEV (reference sequence). V shed 2 bases and J 2 bases; nucleotides not matched to a gene: 8. This table comes from immunoSEQ multiplex PCR, and its TCRdb copy is limited to in-frame clones, with some not included. Here the sample spans 190,000 or so clones, 75% to 90% being singletons. This entry belongs to a study of blood T cell repertoires in COVID-19. Study-level information: COVID-19 samples, acute and convalescent, were from the United States, Italy and Spain.

This receptor was identified in a man aged 35-49 years who had recovered from COVID-19. The chain uses TRBV27 and TRBJ2-1, with TRBD2 identical over 14 bases. The material sequenced was PBMCs or T cells enriched from blood (not recorded which). CDR3 residues: CASSLRGLAGVGPYNEQFF. CDR3 coding DNA: TGTGCCAGCAGTTTACGGGGACTAGCGGGAGTCGGCCCCTACAATGAGCAGTTCTTC.